This is a list of T cell receptor beta chains from one sample in a study of shared T cell receptors in the human thymus. Sequenced by immunoSEQ multiplex PCR; TCRdb stores in-frame clones only, minus some. The table lists hundreds of thousands of clones, around 87% of them singletons, with about 0.0094% in the top ten. This same sample was also part of a study on human thymus T cells.

Sample: thymocytes. These receptors all stem from a boy in the first two years of life with a congenital heart defect. Both conserved end residues are part of each CDR3. Each record gives: clone size, V gene, J gene, D gene, CDR3 DNA, CDR3 protein. The D gene is left open where the match is weak. Where a row states a size, it is once, few, many or the class of an expanded clone; other rows omit it.

.,TRBV7-7,TRBJ2-3,TRBD2,TGTGCTAGCAGCCTGGGACTATCAGATACGCAGTATTTT,CASSLGLSDTQYF
.,TRBV9,TRBJ1-2,.,TGTGCCAGCAGCGTGAGATTCGAGGTTGTCGAAGCTAACTATGGCTACACCTTC,CASSVRFEVVEANYGYTF
few,TRBV4-2,TRBJ1-1,.,TGTGCCAGCAGCCACCAATCCGACAAGAACACTGAAGCTTTCTTT,CASSHQSDKNTEAFF
.,TRBV7-2,TRBJ2-7,TRBD2,TGTGCCAGCAGCTTAGCGTGGTGGCGGGGGACCGCTGGAGAGCAGTACTTC,CASSLAWWRGTAGEQYF
.,TRBV5-6,TRBJ2-1,.,TGTGCCAGCAGCTTGTTGATCTTCGGGGTCCTTAACTACAATGAGCAGTTCTTC,CASSLLIFGVLNYNEQFF
.,TRBV18,TRBJ1-3,.,TGTGCCAGCTCACCAGGGCTTGGATCGCCTGGAAACACCATATATTTT,CASSPGLGSPGNTIYF
.,TRBV5-1,TRBJ1-4,.,TGCGCCAGCAGCTTGCGGCAGGAGGCTGAAAAACTGTTTTTT,CASSLRQEAEKLFF
.,TRBV7-8,TRBJ2-3,TRBD2,TGTGCCAGCAGCTTAGCCACCGGGGAGGGGTTGACAGATACGCAGTATTTT,CASSLATGEGLTDTQYF
.,TRBV29-1,TRBJ1-3,TRBD1,TGCAGCGTTGAAGGGGGGTCAGGGGGCCCAAACACCATATATTTT,CSVEGGSGGPNTIYF
few,TRBV15,TRBJ2-2,.,TGTGCCACCAGCAGACGAACTAGCACCGGGGAGCTGTTTTTT,CATSRRTSTGELFF
.,TRBV7-9,TRBJ1-3,.,TGTGCCAGCAGCTCCCGAATTGGCCCTGGAAACACCATATATTTT,CASSSRIGPGNTIYF
.,TRBV9,TRBJ2-3,.,TGTGCCAGCAGCGTAGATGGGGTGGGGCGCACAGATACGCAGTATTTT,CASSVDGVGRTDTQYF
.,TRBV28,TRBJ2-5,.,TGTGCCAGCAGTCCCAGGGTAGAGACCCAGTACTTC,CASSPRVETQYF
.,TRBV27,TRBJ2-3,.,TGTGCCAGCAATCGCGGGGGCACAGATACGCAGTATTTT,CASNRGGTDTQYF
.,TRBV7-2,TRBJ1-5,.,TGTGCCAGCAGCCAGGGACACGACAATCAGCCCCAGCATTTT,CASSQGHDNQPQHF
few,TRBV4-3,TRBJ1-3,.,TGCGCCAGCAGCCCAACACCTGGAAACACCATATATTTT,CASSPTPGNTIYF
.,TRBV7-6,TRBJ2-7,.,TGTGCCAGCAGCCCCCTGCCTGAGGAGCAGTACTTC,CASSPLPEEQYF
.,TRBV5-1,TRBJ2-5,TRBD2,TGCGCCAGCAGCTTGAGCGGGAGTCTGGAGACCCAGTACTTC,CASSLSGSLETQYF
.,TRBV10-1,TRBJ2-3,.,TGCGCCACCGTGGCAGGGGGGGATACGCAGTATTTT,CATVAGGDTQYF
once,TRBV28,TRBJ2-7,TRBD1,TGTGCCAGCAGAAGACAGGGGGCAAGGACCTACGAGCAGTACTTC,CASRRQGARTYEQYF
.,TRBV5-1,TRBJ2-1,TRBD2,TGCGCCAGCAGCGCGGAACTAGCGGAAGGCTCCTACAATGAGCAGTTCTTC,CASSAELAEGSYNEQFF
.,TRBV29-1,TRBJ2-1,TRBD2,TGCAGCGTTGCGGGTACTAGCGGTTCCCTTTCCTACAATGAGCAGTTCTTC,CSVAGTSGSLSYNEQFF
.,TRBV5-6,TRBJ1-5,TRBD1,TGTGCCAGCAGCTTGGGACCCCCGGACAGGGAGTATAGCAATCAGCCCCAGCATTTT,CASSLGPPDREYSNQPQHF
.,TRBV19,TRBJ2-3,.,TGTGCCAGTAGTTCCCGCGTAGGGGGCACAGATACGCAGTATTTT,CASSSRVGGTDTQYF
.,TRBV11-1,TRBJ2-6,TRBD1,TGTGCCAGCAGCAAACTACGACAGGGGGCCCTCTCTGGGGCCAACGTCCTGACTTTC,CASSKLRQGALSGANVLTF
.,TRBV7-2,TRBJ2-5,TRBD1,TGTGCCAGCAGCTCGGGACAGGAGGTAGAGACCCAGTACTTC,CASSSGQEVETQYF
.,TRBV6-5,TRBJ1-6,TRBD1,TGTGCCAGCAGTTACGGGACAGGGGAGGAGGGATCACCCCTCCACTTT,CASSYGTGEEGSPLHF
.,TRBV6-6,TRBJ1-1,.,TGTGCCAGCAGTTACCTTGGACACCTCACTGAAGCTTTCTTT,CASSYLGHLTEAFF
.,TRBV7-8,TRBJ2-7,.,TGTGCCAGCACCTGGGAACTGCTTCCGACAGGCTTCTACGAGCAGTACTTC,CASTWELLPTGFYEQYF
.,TRBV27,TRBJ2-3,TRBD2,TGTGCCAGCAGTACGCCACCCGGGACTAGCGAGACCACAGATACGCAGTATTTT,CASSTPPGTSETTDTQYF
once,TRBV30,TRBJ2-3,.,TGTGCCTGGAGTGTAGAAGTCTTCCCGGGGACGCAGTATTTT,CAWSVEVFPGTQYF
.,TRBV4-3,TRBJ2-2,TRBD2,TGCGCCAGCAGCCAAAGGCTAGCGGACCTAAACACCGGGGAGCTGTTTTTT,CASSQRLADLNTGELFF
.,TRBV5-5,TRBJ1-4,TRBD1,TGTGCCAGCAGCGACTACAGGGGGGTAAAAGAAAAACTGTTTTTT,CASSDYRGVKEKLFF
.,TRBV9,TRBJ1-1,.,TGTGCCAGCAGCTCAAGCCAGGGTCCGAACACTGAAGCTTTCTTT,CASSSSQGPNTEAFF
.,TRBV19,TRBJ1-5,.,TGTGCCAGCCGGACGGGGAATCAGCCCCAGCATTTT,CASRTGNQPQHF
once,TRBV18,TRBJ2-7,.,TGTGCCAGCTCAAGTTACCGGGACTCCGTTTCCTACGAGCAGTACTTC,CASSSYRDSVSYEQYF
.,TRBV9,TRBJ2-1,.,TGTGCCAGTGGGCCATATCGGAATGAGCAGTTCTTC,CASGPYRNEQFF
.,TRBV4-3,TRBJ1-1,.,TGCGCCAGCACCCGACTATATCAGGGGAATAACACTGAAGCTTTCTTT,CASTRLYQGNNTEAFF
.,TRBV4-1,TRBJ2-4,.,TGCGCCAGCAGCGGGCTAGCCAAAAACATTCAGTACTTC,CASSGLAKNIQYF
.,TRBV19,TRBJ2-7,TRBD2,TGTGCCAGTTCCGGTCGCGGGAGTGCTTACGAGCAGTACTTC,CASSGRGSAYEQYF
few,TRBV7-9,TRBJ2-5,.,TGTGCCAGCAGCTTAGGCAGAGGAGGGGGCGCCGGGGAGACCCAGTACTTC,CASSLGRGGGAGETQYF
few,TRBV16,TRBJ1-2,TRBD1,TGTGCCAGCAGCCACAGGGGGAGTCGGGAAGGCTACACCTTC,CASSHRGSREGYTF
.,TRBV9,TRBJ2-1,.,TGTGCCAGCAGCGGGGGGAGACAGGCACGGAATAATGAGCAGTTCTTC,CASSGGRQARNNEQFF
.,TRBV21-1,TRBJ2-7,.,TGTGCCAGCAGCAATCAGGACAGGGGAGACACCTACGAGCAGTACTTC,CASSNQDRGDTYEQYF
.,TRBV6-4,TRBJ2-7,.,TGTGCCAGCAGGGAACTTACCGGGACTCTCGTCTCCTACGAGCAGTACTTC,CASRELTGTLVSYEQYF
.,TRBV11-1,TRBJ1-6,.,TGTGCCAGCAGCTTATCACAGGGACGCTATAATTCACCCCTCCACTTT,CASSLSQGRYNSPLHF
once,TRBV7-9,TRBJ2-7,.,TGTGCCAGCAGCTTTCGCACAGGCTGGGACGAGCAGTACTTC,CASSFRTGWDEQYF
.,TRBV25-1,TRBJ2-1,TRBD2,TGTGCCAGCACCCTAGCGGGGGTATACAATGAGCAGTTCTTC,CASTLAGVYNEQFF
once,TRBV7-8,TRBJ2-3,TRBD2,TGTGCCAGCACCAACTGGACTAGCGGGTGCACAGATACGCAGTATTTT,CASTNWTSGCTDTQYF